Below, 27 T cell receptor beta chains from the same sample are listed, as sequenced in a study of blood T cell repertoires in COVID-19. The table came from immunoSEQ multiplex PCR; TCRdb's copy has only in-frame clones and leaves some out. The sample records approximately 200,000 clones, approximately 87% being singletons. The sample consisted of peripheral blood. The receptor set was obtained from a person aged 70 to 85 with COVID-19, enrolled during active disease.

The chain uses TRBV11-2 and TRBJ1-6; a weak D match, TRBD1 (5 bases). Germline CDR1 and CDR2: SGHAT and FQNNGV. The CDR3 consists of 15 residues. The V and J ends lost 5 bases and 7 bases respectively, with 15 bases between them. CDR3 in amino acids: CASSPGQGLNSPLHF. DNA for the CDR3: TGTGCCAGCAGCCCCGGCCAGGGACTGAATTCACCCCTCCACTTT.

Comment on this clone: Other DNA sequences from this sample encode an identical CDR3 as well. V usage is TRBV3-1 (or the pseudogene TRBV3-2) and J usage is TRBJ2-7; 15 bases match TRBD2. The V gene's germline CDR1 is LGHDT and CDR2 YNNKEL (reference sequence). V was pared by 3 bases and J by 4 bases, with 1 base of the junction left unmatched. This CDR3 is 15 amino acids long. As DNA, the CDR3 is TGTGCCAGCAGCCAGGGACTAGCGGGAGGATACGAGCAGTACTTC. Translated: CASSQGLAGGYEQYF.

The rearrangement joins TRBV9 to TRBJ2-2; 7 bases map to TRBD2. This CDR3 has 16 amino acids. The junction had 8 bases not matched to a gene; V was cut back by 1 base and J by 5 bases. Germline CDR1 SGDLS, CDR2 YYNGEE. The CDR3 nucleotides are TGTGCCAGCAGCGTAATGGCTAGCGGCCTGACCGGGGAGCTGTTTTTT. Its translation: CASSVMASGLTGELFF.

The CDR3 reads CAISDPGQANTGELFF. CDR3 DNA: TGTGCCATCAGTGATCCGGGACAGGCGAACACCGGGGAGCTGTTTTTT. This chain joins TRBV10-3 and TRBJ2-2; TRBD1 agrees at 8 bases. Germline CDR1 ENHRY, CDR2 SYGVKD. J lost 0 bases, V lost 3 bases, and 3 bases had no gene match. There are 16 residues in the CDR3.

This clone was recorded only once. The V call is TRBV5-5, the J call TRBJ2-7; D is possibly TRBD2 (5 bases). The germline gives CDR1 SGHKS, CDR2 YYEKEE (reference sequence). This CDR3 has 13 residues. Trimming removed 0 bases at V and 6 bases at J, with 10 bases between. CDR3 sequence reads: CASSLDGRGEQYF. DNA for the CDR3: TGTGCCAGCAGCTTGGACGGTCGGGGCGAGCAGTACTTC.

This clone has a single count. The rearrangement uses TRBV11-2 and TRBJ2-7; 7 bases are shared with TRBD2. In germline, CDR1 is SGHAT, CDR2 FQNNGV. This CDR3 has 15 amino acids. V lost 1 base and J lost 1; bases outside the gene matches: 4. Here the CDR3 DNA reads TGTGCCAGCAGCTTAGGGGGAGGGCCTTCCTACGAGCAGTACTTC. The encoded protein is CASSLGGGPSYEQYF.

The V gene is TRBV19, the J gene TRBJ1-5; D perhaps matches TRBD1 (6 bases). Per germline, CDR1 LNHDA and CDR2 SQIVND (reference sequence). Between the trimmed V and J ends, which lost 6 bases and 6 bases, there was a span of 15 bases. The CDR3 spans 14 residues. CDR3 region: CASRRRGARQPQHF. Here the CDR3 DNA reads TGTGCCAGTAGGAGGCGGGGGGCTCGTCAGCCCCAGCATTTT.

This chain links TRBV11-2 with TRBJ1-1, with D unresolved. This CDR3 is 14 amino acids long. The ends were cut back, 1 base at V and 5 bases at J, with 11 bases in the middle. Germline V lookup: CDR1 SGHAT, CDR2 FQNNGV. CDR3 sequence reads: CASSLGSARTEAFF. The CDR3 region has the DNA TGTGCCAGCAGCTTAGGGAGCGCGAGAACTGAAGCTTTCTTT.

J is TRBJ1-1 and V is TRBV6-2 or TRBV6-3, with D hard to call. Per the germline V gene, CDR1 is MNHEY and CDR2 is SVGEGT. The CDR3 totals 14 residues. Trimming stripped 6 bases from V and 6 bases from J, with 17 bases between. CDR3 sequence (DNA): TGTGCCAGCAGCGACCCGGCGGGAAGTTCTGAAGCTTTCTTT. This sequence encodes CASSDPAGSSEAFF.

The genes are TRBV28 and TRBJ2-7; 7 nucleotides line up with TRBD1. Germline CDR1 is MDHEN and CDR2 is SYDVKM. CDR3 length: 13 residues. J was trimmed by 0 bases and V by 5 bases; bases with no gene match: 1. Here the CDR3 reads CASSGTVSYEQYF. The CDR3 DNA reads as TGTGCCAGCAGTGGGACAGTCTCCTACGAGCAGTACTTC.

The chain joins TRBV29-1 to TRBJ1-5, with unresolved D. The CDR3 runs 13 residues. Per the germline V gene, CDR1 is SQVTM and CDR2 is ANQGSEA. V shed 4 bases and J shed 3 bases, with 10 bases lying between them. The CDR3 coding sequence is TGCAGCGTTGGAATGGGCAACAATCAGCCCCAGCATTTT. Translating gives CSVGMGNNQPQHF.

CDR3 in DNA: TGTGCCAGCAGCCTGGACACGGGCAATGAGCAGTTCTTC. This gives the protein CASSLDTGNEQFF. V and J are TRBV2 and TRBJ2-1; TRBD1 is a possible D gene (5 bases). This CDR3 comprises 13 residues. Looked up from germline, CDR1 is SNHLY and CDR2 is FYNNEI. V shed 6 bases and J shed 6 bases, with 12 bases lying between them.

V is TRBV6-5 and J is TRBJ2-7, with a weak D call TRBD2 (5 bases). Germline V gives CDR1 MNHEY, CDR2 SVGAGI. The CDR3 has 13 residues. V shed 5 bases and J shed 0 bases, with 8 bases lying between them. CDR3 loop: CASSRTSSYEQYF. The DNA of the CDR3 is TGTGCCAGCAGTCGTACTAGCTCCTACGAGCAGTACTTC.

The chain recombines TRBV7-3 with TRBJ2-3; 11 bases map to TRBD2. The CDR3 has 19 amino acids. From germline, CDR1 is SGHTA and CDR2 FQGTGA. V lost 1 base, J lost 0 bases, and 9 bases stayed unmatched. The CDR3 region is CASSLIRLSSGGSTDTQYF. The DNA of the CDR3 is TGTGCCAGCAGCTTAATAAGGTTGTCTAGCGGGGGGAGCACAGATACGCAGTATTTT.

The chain combines TRBV5-1 with TRBJ1-1; the match to TRBD1 covers 7 bases. CDR1 and CDR2 (germline): SGHRS, YFSETQ. Trimming removed 4 bases from V and 2 bases from J; junction bases left unmatched: 8. The CDR3 loop spans 15 amino acids. The CDR3 loop reads CASSPAGQANTEAFF. CDR3 nucleotide sequence: TGCGCCAGCAGCCCCGCAGGACAGGCCAACACTGAAGCTTTCTTT. Complete variable domain (other parts from reference TRBV5-1 and TRBJ1-1): KAGVTQTPRYLIKTRGQQVTLSCSPISGHRSVSWYQQTPGQGLQFLFEYFSETQRNKGNFPGRFSGRQFSNSRSEMNVSTLELGDSALYLCASSPAGQANTEAFFGQGTRLTVV.

The chain uses TRBV7-9 and TRBJ1-2, with D perhaps matching TRBD1 (5 bases). This CDR3 is 13 amino acids long. With 6 bases removed from V and 0 bases from J, the gap between germline ends came to 8 bases. The germline gives CDR1 SEHNR, CDR2 FQNEAQ (reference sequence). The CDR3 DNA reads as TGTGCCAGCAGTCGGACACCTAACTATGGCTACACCTTC. Translation: CASSRTPNYGYTF. The complete variable domain, with remaining parts taken from reference TRBV7-9 and TRBJ1-2, reads DTGVSQNPRHKITKRGQNVTFRCDPISEHNRLYWYRQTLGQGPEFLTYFQNEAQLEKSRLLSDRFSAERPKGSFSTLEIQRTEQGDSAMYLCASSRTPNYGYTFGSGTRLTVV.

The genes are TRBV5-5 and TRBJ1-1, with D perhaps matching TRBD1 (6 bases). Germline-derived CDR1 and CDR2 are SGHKS and YYEKEE (reference sequence). Trimming shortened V by 6 bases and J by 4 bases, and 16 bases separated the two germline ends. This CDR3 is built from 14 residues. The CDR3 loop is CASTKQGGSTEAFF. DNA for the CDR3: TGTGCCAGCACCAAACAGGGCGGTAGCACTGAAGCTTTCTTT.

This clone was seen just once. The chain is built from TRBV30 and TRBJ1-5; no reliable D call. CDR3 length: 13 amino acids. Germline V gene lookup returns CDR1 GTSNPN and CDR2 SVGIG (reference sequence). Trimming stripped 1 base from V and 11 bases from J, with 15 bases between. The CDR3 DNA sequence: TGTGCCTGGAGTGCAGGAGGGTCCAAGGCCCAGCATTTT. This translates into CAWSAGGSKAQHF.

V gene TRBV5-1 combines with J gene TRBJ2-1; TRBD2 matches at 7 bases. The germline V gene encodes CDR1 SGHRS and CDR2 YFSETQ. V lost 4 bases, J lost 4 bases, and 8 bases stayed unmatched. The CDR3 totals 15 residues. CDR3 bases: TGCGCCAGCAGCAAGAGCGGGACGACTTACAATGAGCAGTTCTTC. Its translation is CASSKSGTTYNEQFF.

This clone has only a few counts. The V and J genes are TRBV6-5 and TRBJ2-3; a possible D gene is TRBD2 (5 bases). The V end was cut by 11 bases, the J end by 0 bases, with 12 bases between. The length of the CDR3 is 13 residues. CDR1 and CDR2 from the germline V gene are MNHEY and SVGAGI. The CDR3 region has the DNA TGTGCCGTAGATGGCGGGAGCACAGATACGCAGTATTTT. Protein: CAVDGGSTDTQYF.

The chain combines TRBV9 with TRBJ2-7; TRBD2 agrees at 8 bases. Trimming cost V 2 bases and J 2 bases; bases outside gene matches: 6. CDR1 and CDR2 from the germline V gene are SGDLS and YYNGEE. The CDR3 runs to 15 residues. CDR3 in DNA: TGTGCCAGCAGCGTTCGAGCGGGAGAACCCTACGAGCAGTACTTC. This encodes CASSVRAGEPYEQYF.

The chain joins TRBV11-3 to TRBJ2-1; possibly TRBD2 for D (6 bases). The length of the CDR3 is 14 residues. Per the germline V gene, CDR1 is SGHNT and CDR2 is YENEEA. V lost 1 base and J lost 10, with 14 bases in between. The DNA for the CDR3 is TGTGCCAGCAGCTTAGCTGCGGGATCACAGGAGCAGTTCTTC. Encoded protein: CASSLAAGSQEQFF.

This sequence joins TRBV15 and TRBJ2-2; D is unresolved. The germline gives CDR1 LNHNV, CDR2 YYDKDF (reference sequence). Trimming shortened V by 0 bases and J by 4 bases, and 6 bases separated the two germline ends. CDR3 length: 14 residues. CDR3 DNA sequence: TGTGCCACCAGCAGAGATGCGGTCACCGGGGAGCTGTTTTTT. As protein: CATSRDAVTGELFF.

V gene TRBV11-2 combines with J gene TRBJ2-2; D may be TRBD2 (5 bases). The V end lost 4 bases, the J end lost 7 bases, and 19 bases lay between the germline ends. Germline CDR1 SGHAT, CDR2 FQNNGV. The CDR3 is made up of 16 amino acids. The CDR3 is CASSSKGTRGGGELFF. CDR3 nucleotide sequence: TGTGCCAGCAGCTCAAAAGGCACTAGAGGCGGCGGGGAGCTGTTTTTT.

The rearrangement joins TRBV18 to TRBJ1-2; perhaps TRBD1 as D (6 bases). Per the germline V gene, CDR1 is KGHSH and CDR2 is LQKENI. V lost 5 bases and J lost 2, with 12 bases in between. The CDR3 is 14 residues long. CDR3: CASSSSTGNYGYTF. CDR3 DNA sequence: TGTGCCAGCTCATCCTCAACAGGGAACTATGGCTACACCTTC. The complete variable domain, with remaining parts taken from reference TRBV18 and TRBJ1-2, reads NAGVMQNPRHLVRRRGQEARLRCSPMKGHSHVYWYRQLPEEGLKFMVYLQKENIIDESGMPKERFSAEFPKEGPSILRIQQVVRGDSAAYFCASSSSTGNYGYTFGSGTRLTVV.

This clone was found once. The gene calls are TRBV5-6 and TRBJ1-1; possibly TRBD1 for D (5 bases). Per the germline V gene, CDR1 is SGHDT and CDR2 is YYEEEE. The CDR3 covers 12 residues. Trimming took off 0 bases at V and 8 bases at J, with 8 bases between the two ends. DNA of the CDR3: TGTGCCAGCAGCTTGGGACAGACGGAAGCTTTCTTT. It yields the protein CASSLGQTEAFF.

This sequence joins TRBV14 and TRBJ1-6; D ambiguous. Germline V gene data show CDR1 as SGHDN and CDR2 as FVKESK. V lost 0 bases and J 9 bases, leaving 12 bases between the germline ends. This CDR3 has 15 residues. CDR3 bases: TGTGCCAGCAGCCAAGACTTGGGCAGGCGTTCACCCCTCCACTTT. Translation gives CASSQDLGRRSPLHF.